The rows below give T cell receptor beta chains drawn from one sample of a study of blood T cell repertoires in COVID-19. Some clones are missing from TCRdb's copy, which holds only in-frame ones; the method was immunoSEQ multiplex PCR. The sample contains approximately 390,000 clones, more than 70% of which appear only once. The sample consisted of peripheral blood. These receptors were collected from a woman in her fifties or sixties with COVID-19, enrolled during active disease. Both conserved end residues are part of each CDR3. The D gene is left open where the match is weak. Size is omitted from some rows. Given values are once, few, many or a class for expanded clones.

cdr3_aa	cdr3_nt	cdr3_length	d_call	j_call	v_call	clone_size
CASNLERTGIYEQYF	TGTGCCAGCAATTTGGAAAGGACAGGAATCTACGAGCAGTACTTC	15	TRBD1	TRBJ2-7	TRBV6-5	-
CASDRSGGNYGYTF	TGTGCCAGCGACCGAAGTGGGGGGAACTATGGCTACACCTTC	14	-	TRBJ1-2	TRBV28	once
CASSQEGVQGALGYTF	TGCGCCAGCAGCCAAGAGGGGGTACAGGGGGCGCTTGGCTACACCTTC	16	TRBD1	TRBJ1-2	TRBV4-1	-
CASSSELTQYF	TGTGCCAGCAGCTCCGAACTTACGCAGTATTTT	11	-	TRBJ2-3	TRBV12-3/TRBV12-4	-
CASSIAGGSETQYF	TGTGCCAGTAGTATTGCAGGGGGCTCGGAGACCCAGTACTTC	14	TRBD1	TRBJ2-5	TRBV19	-
CASSPPFSYEQYF	TGTGCCAGCAGTCCCCCTTTCTCCTACGAGCAGTACTTC	13	-	TRBJ2-7	TRBV25-1	few
CASRPTQGTYYEQYF	TGCGCCAGCAGGCCCACCCAGGGAACCTACTACGAGCAGTACTTC	15	-	TRBJ2-7	TRBV4-1	-
CASSLVGQGEQYF	TGTGCCAGCAGTTTAGTCGGGCAGGGCGAGCAGTACTTC	13	-	TRBJ2-7	TRBV12-3/TRBV12-4	-
CASSIDRGTGELFF	TGTGCCAGTAGTATAGATAGGGGTACCGGGGAGCTGTTTTTT	14	-	TRBJ2-2	TRBV19	-
CASSLGANQPQHF	TGTGCCAGCAGTTTGGGGGCCAATCAGCCCCAGCATTTT	13	-	TRBJ1-5	TRBV27	-
CASSAGGGTYEQYF	TGTGCCAGCAGCGCCGGCGGCGGCACCTACGAGCAGTACTTC	14	-	TRBJ2-7	TRBV5-4	few
CASSLGRPQHF	TGTGCCAGCAGTTTAGGTCGGCCCCAGCATTTT	11	-	TRBJ1-5	TRBV12-3/TRBV12-4	once
CASREELSNQPQHF	TGTGCCAGTAGGGAGGAGTTGAGCAATCAGCCCCAGCATTTT	14	-	TRBJ1-5	TRBV19	-
CAISGNRDRGSLANTEAFF	TGTGCCATCAGTGGAAACAGGGACAGGGGAAGCTTAGCGAACACTGAAGCTTTCTTT	19	TRBD1	TRBJ1-1	TRBV10-3	-
CASSSVTEAFF	TGTGCCAGCAGCTCAGTCACTGAAGCTTTCTTT	11	-	TRBJ1-1	TRBV11-2	-
CASSPGLAGGLDNEQFF	TGTGCCAGCAGCCCGGGACTAGCGGGGGGGCTAGACAATGAGCAGTTCTTC	17	TRBD2	TRBJ2-1	TRBV4-2	-
CATGRGGENAYNEQFF	TGTGCCACCGGTCGCGGGGGGGAGAACGCCTACAATGAGCAGTTCTTC	16	TRBD2	TRBJ2-1	TRBV15	-
CASMSTGGQSYTF	TGTGCCAGCATGTCCACCGGGGGACAGAGCTACACCTTC	13	TRBD1	TRBJ1-2	TRBV5-6	-
CATSKDRDLYNEQFF	TGTGCCACCAGCAAGGACAGGGACCTGTACAATGAGCAGTTCTTC	15	TRBD1	TRBJ2-1	TRBV15	-
CASTLLGGQPQHF	TGTGCCAGCACCCTCCTGGGGGGTCAGCCCCAGCATTTT	13	-	TRBJ1-5	TRBV28	-
CASSRRDRGRPNYGYTF	TGTGCCAGCTCACGTCGGGACAGGGGGCGTCCTAACTATGGCTACACCTTC	17	TRBD1	TRBJ1-2	TRBV18	once
CASSLTPGLAGGPSYEQYF	TGTGCCAGCAGTCTCACGCCGGGACTAGCGGGGGGGCCGTCCTACGAGCAGTACTTC	19	TRBD2	TRBJ2-7	TRBV7-8	-
CASSSTGSAEKLFF	TGCGCCAGCAGCTCTACAGGGTCGGCTGAAAAACTGTTTTTT	14	-	TRBJ1-4	TRBV5-1	-
CASSSRQGPYNEQFF	TGCGCCAGCAGCTCCCGACAGGGGCCTTACAATGAGCAGTTCTTC	15	TRBD1	TRBJ2-1	TRBV5-1	-
CAISERDTAYEQYF	TGTGCCATCAGTGAAAGGGACACAGCCTACGAGCAGTACTTC	14	-	TRBJ2-7	TRBV10-3	-
CASSLVGGVGGQETQYF	TGTGCCAGCAGCTTAGTAGGGGGCGTGGGGGGCCAAGAGACCCAGTACTTC	17	-	TRBJ2-5	TRBV7-2	few
CASSRGQGNEKLFF	TGTGCCAGCTCACGGGGACAGGGGAATGAAAAACTGTTTTTT	14	TRBD1	TRBJ1-4	TRBV18	few
CASSADAGDSSYNSPLHF	TGCGCCAGCAGCGCGGATGCAGGGGATAGCTCCTATAATTCACCCCTCCACTTT	18	-	TRBJ1-6	TRBV5-1	-
CASEVDRAQPQHF	TGTGCCAGCGAGGTGGACAGGGCTCAGCCCCAGCATTTT	13	TRBD1	TRBJ1-5	TRBV2	-
CASSSTVGYTF	TGTGCCAGCAGCTCGACAGTGGGCTACACCTTC	11	-	TRBJ1-2	TRBV7-9	-
CASSGAGKLYGYTF	TGTGCCAGCAGTGGGGCAGGCAAGCTCTATGGCTACACCTTC	14	-	TRBJ1-2	TRBV25-1	-
CASSLFFGTGELFF	TGTGCCAGCAGCTTATTTTTCGGGACCGGGGAGCTGTTTTTT	14	-	TRBJ2-2	TRBV7-8	-
CASSYSSRGWGSPLHF	TGTGCCAGCAGTTACTCGTCCCGGGGTTGGGGTTCACCCCTCCACTTT	16	-	TRBJ1-6	TRBV6-5	-
CATSDGRATDTQYF	TGTGCCACCAGTGACGGGAGAGCCACAGATACGCAGTATTTT	14	-	TRBJ2-3	TRBV24-1	-
CASSLGQDYEQYF	TGTGCTAGCAGCTTAGGGCAGGACTACGAGCAGTACTTC	13	-	TRBJ2-7	TRBV7-7	-
CASSEPSDDRDNSPLHF	TGTGCCAGCAGTGAACCGTCCGACGACAGGGATAATTCACCCCTCCACTTT	17	TRBD1	TRBJ1-6	TRBV6-1	-
CASSLSAGALGGDTQYF	TGTGCCAGCAGCTTAAGCGCGGGGGCCCTTGGCGGTGATACGCAGTATTTT	17	-	TRBJ2-3	TRBV11-2	-
CASSTAVNEKLFF	TGCGCCAGCAGCACAGCCGTTAATGAAAAACTGTTTTTT	13	-	TRBJ1-4	TRBV5-1	-
CASSFGQVSGEQYF	TGTGCCAGCAGTTTTGGACAGGTCAGCGGCGAGCAGTACTTC	14	TRBD1	TRBJ2-7	TRBV28	-
CASSRERGLADTQYF	TGTGCCAGCAGCCGGGAGAGGGGCTTAGCAGATACGCAGTATTTT	15	-	TRBJ2-3	TRBV2	-
CASSEQWSPLHF	TGTGCCAGCAGTGAACAATGGAGTCCCCTCCACTTT	12	-	TRBJ1-6	TRBV6-1	few
CASSPPGRVNTGELFF	TGTGCCAGCAGCCCACCTGGGCGGGTAAACACCGGGGAGCTGTTTTTT	16	-	TRBJ2-2	TRBV7-9	-
CASSLRAGYEQYF	TGTGCCAGCAGCTTAAGGGCAGGGTACGAGCAGTACTTC	13	-	TRBJ2-7	TRBV7-9	few
CASSHEAGGPNTEAFF	TGTGCCAGCAGCCATGAGGCAGGGGGCCCTAACACTGAAGCTTTCTTT	16	TRBD1	TRBJ1-1	TRBV3-1/TRBV3-2	-
CASRPGTGEQQYF	TGTGCCAGCAGGCCCGGGACAGGGGAACAGCAGTACTTC	13	TRBD1	TRBJ2-7	TRBV7-9	-
CASTPLTGGMVVDTDTQYF	TGTGCCAGCACCCCCCTGACAGGGGGTATGGTGGTTGACACAGATACGCAGTATTTT	19	TRBD1	TRBJ2-3	TRBV11-3	once
CASSLAAGGARWWNEQFF	TGTGCCAGCAGCTTAGCCGCCGGGGGGGCCCGGTGGTGGAATGAGCAGTTCTTC	18	TRBD2	TRBJ2-1	TRBV11-2	-
CASSLRQNTEAFF	TGTGCCAGCAGCTTGAGACAAAACACTGAAGCTTTCTTT	13	-	TRBJ1-1	TRBV7-3	-
CASSQREETQYF	TGTGCCAGCAGCCAACGCGAGGAGACCCAGTACTTC	12	-	TRBJ2-5	TRBV3-1/TRBV3-2	-
CASSPTGSNEKLFF	TGTGCCAGCTCGCCGACAGGGTCTAATGAAAAACTGTTTTTT	14	TRBD1	TRBJ1-4	TRBV18	-
CASSRQGVNYGYTF	TGTGCCAGTAGTAGGCAGGGGGTCAACTATGGCTACACCTTC	14	TRBD1	TRBJ1-2	TRBV19	-
CASSPGHHWNNEQFF	TGTGCCAGCAGCCCAGGACATCATTGGAACAATGAGCAGTTCTTC	15	-	TRBJ2-1	TRBV28	once
CASSDGTGHAEAFF	TGTGCCAGCAGCGACGGGACAGGGCACGCTGAAGCTTTCTTT	14	TRBD1	TRBJ1-1	TRBV7-2	-
CASSDDRDRAYNEQFF	TGTGCCAGCAGCGATGACCGGGACAGAGCCTACAATGAGCAGTTCTTC	16	TRBD1	TRBJ2-1	TRBV9	-
CASSWGTGNGNTIYF	TGTGCCAGCAGCTGGGGGACAGGGAACGGAAACACCATATATTTT	15	TRBD1	TRBJ1-3	TRBV7-2	-
CAWSGTVSGNTIYF	TGTGCCTGGAGTGGGACAGTCTCTGGAAACACCATATATTTT	14	-	TRBJ1-3	TRBV30	-